This note documents a single T cell receptor (beta chain) sequence. Its recognized antigen is unknown. No base quality information exists; no much larger clone differs at one position. Ficoll-Paque density gradient centrifugation was the method used to isolate PBMCs. This entry comes from a study of T-cell memory formation after mild COVID-19 listed by TCRdb under 2021. Looking at the study overall: TCR sequence clusters from the two donors were largely donor specific. Two young, previously healthy adult volunteers, one female and one male, were included in the cohort. T-cell clones expanding and contracting after mild COVID-19 in two donors were tracked by longitudinal TCRalpha and TCRbeta repertoire sequencing.

Sequencing used an Illumina NovaSeq 6000. Using 5'RACE with constant-segment primers, TCRalpha and TCRbeta cDNA libraries were constructed, with sample barcodes and unique molecular identifiers added in the process. Trizol reagent was used to extract RNA from every sample. Library amplification was performed in two PCR steps, and a second sample barcode and Illumina TruSeq adapters were introduced in the second step. Sequencing of libraries was performed on an Illumina NovaSeq with 2 x 150 bp paired-end reads. The authors' pipeline ran thus. With migec v1.2.7, reads were demultiplexed and then collapsed into UMI-guided consensus sequences. With mixcr v2.1.11, UMI consensuses were aligned to TRA and TRB V and J templates and assembled into clonotypes. Clonotypes were classified as expanded or contracted when called significant by both edgeR and NoisET, with noise models trained on biological replicates. For edgeR calls, the thresholds were a false discovery rate-adjusted p below 0.01 and a log2 fold-change of 1. As an exploratory analysis of dynamics, PCA with hierarchical clustering was applied to max-normalized trajectories of the 1000 most abundant clonotypes. Separately sequenced CD4+ and CD8+ repertoires were used to assign a CD4 or CD8 phenotype to each responding clone. TCRdb handled the public reads itself, with Q25 trimming in fastp and clone calling in MiXCR, and kept productive beta chains. Rows matching on CDR3 protein sequence are summarized as one entry with the most common DNA and genes. The V and J calls reflect TCRdb's pipeline rather than the authors' work. Across this sample there are fewer than 500,000 distinct CDR3 sequences, with nearly 25% seen only once. The ten largest clones add up to roughly an eighth of the sample.

CDR3 length: 15 amino acids, cysteine to phenylalanine. CDR3 DNA is the only sequence kept; it has 45 bases, read in frame from the first base. The germline V gene specifies SGHVS as CDR1 and FNYEAQ as CDR2. Trimming takes 5 bases off V and 7 bases off J; junction bases not matched to a gene: 9. Study-wide conclusions, independent of this receptor: Clones that contracted from day 15 to 85 showed balanced CD4/CD8 phenotypes, whereas a second wave of clones that expanded from day 15 to 37 leaned towards CD4+. The second-wave clones that peaked on day 37 were not confirmed to be SARS-CoV-2 specific. Some responding clones were detected in pre-infection memory, suggesting pre-existing cross-reactive memory T cells joined the SARS-CoV-2 response. The study covered only a couple of mild cases, and larger cohorts including severe cases with pre-infection samples were considered necessary. Contracting CD4+ clones were found mainly in CM and EM memory subsets, while CD8+ clones were enriched in EMRA.

The origin of this receptor is an adult woman who had mild COVID-19 (a few samples of this study predate the infection). The sample titles of this study are shuffled in the database, so cell type and time point are left out; the donor was told from shared clones. The V and J genes are TRBV7-6 and TRBJ2-1; 9 junctional bases match TRBD1. The sample consisted of PBMCs or a T cell subset sorted from them (not recorded which). The CDR3 protein: CASSPFWTGVNEQFF. The DNA sequence is given as TGTGCCAGCAGCCCTTTTTGGACAGGGGTGAATGAGCAGTTCTTC.